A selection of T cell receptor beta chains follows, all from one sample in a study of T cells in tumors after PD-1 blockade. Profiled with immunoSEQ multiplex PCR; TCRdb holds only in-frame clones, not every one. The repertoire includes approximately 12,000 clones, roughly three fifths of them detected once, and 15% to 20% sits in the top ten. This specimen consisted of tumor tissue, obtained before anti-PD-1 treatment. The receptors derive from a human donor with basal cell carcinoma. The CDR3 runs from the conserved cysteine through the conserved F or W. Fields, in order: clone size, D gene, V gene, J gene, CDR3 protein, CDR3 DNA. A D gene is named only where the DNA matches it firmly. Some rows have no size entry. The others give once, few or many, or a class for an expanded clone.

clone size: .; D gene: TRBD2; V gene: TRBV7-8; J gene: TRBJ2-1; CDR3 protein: CASSSGTSGNEQFF; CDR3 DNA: TGTGCCAGCAGCTCTGGGACTAGCGGGAATGAGCAGTTCTTC
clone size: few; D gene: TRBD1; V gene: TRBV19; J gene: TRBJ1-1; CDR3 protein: CASSITGAGTEAFF; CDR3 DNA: TGTGCCAGTAGTATAACAGGGGCAGGGACTGAAGCTTTCTTT
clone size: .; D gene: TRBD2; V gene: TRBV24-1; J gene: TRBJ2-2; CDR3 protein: CATSDPDLLAGGMNTGELFF; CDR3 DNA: TGTGCCACCAGTGATCCCGACTTACTAGCGGGGGGGATGAACACCGGGGAGCTGTTTTTT
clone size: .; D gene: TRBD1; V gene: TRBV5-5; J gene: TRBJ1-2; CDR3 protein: CASSYQGVTNYGYTF; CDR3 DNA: TGTGCCAGCAGTTATCAGGGGGTTACTAACTATGGCTACACCTTC
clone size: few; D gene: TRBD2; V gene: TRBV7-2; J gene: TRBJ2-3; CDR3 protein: CASSQDLAGGLDTQYF; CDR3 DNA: TGTGCCAGCAGCCAGGACCTAGCGGGGGGGCTGGATACGCAGTATTTT
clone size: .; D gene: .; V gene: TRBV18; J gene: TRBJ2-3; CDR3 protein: CASSRSRGEADTQYF; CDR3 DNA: TGTGCCAGCTCACGATCCAGGGGAGAGGCAGATACGCAGTATTTT
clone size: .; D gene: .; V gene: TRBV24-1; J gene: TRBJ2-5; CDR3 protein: CATRDRRETQYF; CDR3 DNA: TGTGCCACCAGGGACAGACGGGAGACCCAGTACTTC
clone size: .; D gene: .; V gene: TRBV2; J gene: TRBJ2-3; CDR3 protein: CASSEVGTQYF; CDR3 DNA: TGTGCCAGCAGTGAAGTGGGTACGCAGTATTTT
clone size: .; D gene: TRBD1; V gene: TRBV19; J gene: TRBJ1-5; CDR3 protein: CASSIRADRGGLSNQPQHF; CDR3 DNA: TGTGCCAGTAGTATTAGAGCGGACAGGGGAGGATTAAGCAATCAGCCCCAGCATTTT
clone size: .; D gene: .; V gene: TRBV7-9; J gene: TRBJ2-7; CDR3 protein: CASSSGYRLYEQYF; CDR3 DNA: TGTGCCAGCAGCTCCGGGTATAGGCTCTACGAGCAGTACTTC
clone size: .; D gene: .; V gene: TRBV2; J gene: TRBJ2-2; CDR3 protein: CASTEVGIGEELFF; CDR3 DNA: TGTGCCAGCACCGAAGTCGGGATCGGCGAGGAGCTGTTTTTT
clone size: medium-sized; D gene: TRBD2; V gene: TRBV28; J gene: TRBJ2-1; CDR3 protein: CASSSLMTSPGNEQFF; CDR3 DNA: TGTGCCAGCAGTTCCCTCATGACTAGCCCAGGGAATGAGCAGTTCTTC
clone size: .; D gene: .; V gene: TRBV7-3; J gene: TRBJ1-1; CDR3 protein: CASSSDRNTEAFF; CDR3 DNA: TGTGCCAGCAGCTCCGACAGGAACACTGAAGCTTTCTTT
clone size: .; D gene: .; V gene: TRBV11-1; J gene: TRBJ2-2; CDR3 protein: CASSLRATGELFF; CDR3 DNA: TGTGCCAGCAGCTTGAGGGCCACCGGGGAGCTGTTTTTT
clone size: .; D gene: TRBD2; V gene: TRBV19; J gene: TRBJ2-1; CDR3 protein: CASSIGRTSGSNEQFF; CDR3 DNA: TGTGCCAGTAGTATCGGGCGGACTAGCGGGAGCAATGAGCAGTTCTTC
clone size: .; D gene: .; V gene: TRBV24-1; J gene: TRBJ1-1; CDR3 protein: CATQETVNTEAFF; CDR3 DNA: TGTGCGACCCAAGAGACAGTGAACACTGAAGCTTTCTTT
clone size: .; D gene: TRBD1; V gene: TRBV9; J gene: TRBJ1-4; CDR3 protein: CASSVAQGQGEKLFF; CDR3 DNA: TGTGCCAGCAGCGTAGCTCAGGGACAGGGTGAAAAACTGTTTTTT
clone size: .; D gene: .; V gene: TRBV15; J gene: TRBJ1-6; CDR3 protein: CATSGFSYNSPLHF; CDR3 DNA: TGTGCCACCAGTGGGTTCTCCTATAATTCACCCCTCCACTTT
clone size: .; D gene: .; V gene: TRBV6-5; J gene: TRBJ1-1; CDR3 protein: CASSYSGQVNTEAFF; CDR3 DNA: TGTGCCAGCAGTTACTCGGGGCAGGTGAACACTGAAGCTTTCTTT
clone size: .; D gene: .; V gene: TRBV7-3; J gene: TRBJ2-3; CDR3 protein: CASSPGGGPTDTQYF; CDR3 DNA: TGTGCCAGCAGCCCCGGCGGGGGCCCCACAGATACGCAGTATTTT
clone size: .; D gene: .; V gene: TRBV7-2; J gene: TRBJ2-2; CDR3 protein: CASSSNPYELAGELFF; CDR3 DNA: TGTGCCAGCAGCTCCAACCCGTACGAGCTGGCCGGGGAGCTGTTTTTT
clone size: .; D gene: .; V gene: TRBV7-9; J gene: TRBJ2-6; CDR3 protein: CASIRGSGANVLTF; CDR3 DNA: TGTGCCAGCATAAGAGGGTCTGGGGCCAACGTCCTGACTTTC